This T cell receptor beta chain comes out of a study of response to subunit inactivated influenza vaccine. TCRdb re-analysed the RT-PCR reads in MiXCR, keeping a single row per CDR3 protein. The table shows 500,000 to 600,000 distinct CDR3 sequences, with 12% to 15% occurring only once. Germline V gene data show CDR1 as MNHEY and CDR2 as SVGEGT. V was cut by 6 bases and J by 5 bases, with 19 bases left in between. This CDR3 is 16 amino acids long. This clonotype was obtained from a man between 45 and 60 years old who received an inactivated influenza vaccine. The sample here was PBMCs from blood, taken about 11 days after vaccination. J is TRBJ2-2 and V is TRBV6-2 or TRBV6-3; D is unresolved. DNA of the CDR3: TGTGCCAGCAGAACCGGGTCCATAACACAGACCGGGGAGCTGTTTTTT. Encoded protein: CASRTGSITQTGELFF.